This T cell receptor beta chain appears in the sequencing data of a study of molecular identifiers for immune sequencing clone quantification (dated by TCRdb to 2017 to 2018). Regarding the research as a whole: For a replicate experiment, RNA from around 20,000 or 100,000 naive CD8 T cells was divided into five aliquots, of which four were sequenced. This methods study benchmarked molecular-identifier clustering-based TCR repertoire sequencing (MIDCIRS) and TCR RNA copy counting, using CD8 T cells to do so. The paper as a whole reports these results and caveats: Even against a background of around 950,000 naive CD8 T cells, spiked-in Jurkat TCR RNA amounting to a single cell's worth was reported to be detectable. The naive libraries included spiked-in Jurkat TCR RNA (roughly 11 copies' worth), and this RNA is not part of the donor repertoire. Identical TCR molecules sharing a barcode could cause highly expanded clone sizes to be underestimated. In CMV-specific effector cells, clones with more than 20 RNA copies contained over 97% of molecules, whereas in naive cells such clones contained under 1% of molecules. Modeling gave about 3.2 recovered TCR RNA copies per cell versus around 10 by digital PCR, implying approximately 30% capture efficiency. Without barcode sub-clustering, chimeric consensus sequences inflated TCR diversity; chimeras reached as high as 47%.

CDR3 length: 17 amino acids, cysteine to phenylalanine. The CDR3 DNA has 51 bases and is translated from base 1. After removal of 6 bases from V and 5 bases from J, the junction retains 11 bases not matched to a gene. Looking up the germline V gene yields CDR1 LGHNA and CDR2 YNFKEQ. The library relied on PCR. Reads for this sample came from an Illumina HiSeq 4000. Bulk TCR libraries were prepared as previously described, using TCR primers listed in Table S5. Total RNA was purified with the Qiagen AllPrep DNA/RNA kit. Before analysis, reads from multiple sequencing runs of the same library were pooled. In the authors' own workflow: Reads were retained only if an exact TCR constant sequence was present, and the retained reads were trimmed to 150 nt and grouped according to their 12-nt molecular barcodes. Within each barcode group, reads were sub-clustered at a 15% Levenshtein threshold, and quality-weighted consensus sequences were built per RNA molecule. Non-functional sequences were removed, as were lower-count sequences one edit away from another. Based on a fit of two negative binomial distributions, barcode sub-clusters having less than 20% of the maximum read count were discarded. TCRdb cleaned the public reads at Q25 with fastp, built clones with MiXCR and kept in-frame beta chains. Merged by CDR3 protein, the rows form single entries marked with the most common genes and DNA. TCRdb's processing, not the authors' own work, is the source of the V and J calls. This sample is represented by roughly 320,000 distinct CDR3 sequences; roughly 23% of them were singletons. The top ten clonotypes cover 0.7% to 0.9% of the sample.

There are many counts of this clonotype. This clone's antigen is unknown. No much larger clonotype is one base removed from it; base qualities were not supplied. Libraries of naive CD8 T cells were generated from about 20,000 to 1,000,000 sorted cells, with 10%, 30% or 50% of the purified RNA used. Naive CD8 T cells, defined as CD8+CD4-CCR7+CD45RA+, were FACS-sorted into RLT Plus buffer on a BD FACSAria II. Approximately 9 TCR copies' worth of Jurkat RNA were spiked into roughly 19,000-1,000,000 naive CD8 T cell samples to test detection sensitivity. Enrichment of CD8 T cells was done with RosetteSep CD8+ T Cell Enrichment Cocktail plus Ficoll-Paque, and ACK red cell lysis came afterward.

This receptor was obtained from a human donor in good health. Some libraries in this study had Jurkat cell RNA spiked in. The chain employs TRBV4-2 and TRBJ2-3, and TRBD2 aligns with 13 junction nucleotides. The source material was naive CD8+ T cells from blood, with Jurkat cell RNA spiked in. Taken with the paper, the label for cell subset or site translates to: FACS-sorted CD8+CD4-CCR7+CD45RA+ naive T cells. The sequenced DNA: TGTGCCAGCAGTCTTCGGACTAGCGGGGGTCGGGAAGATACGCAGTATTTT. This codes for CASSLRTSGGREDTQYF.